This T cell receptor (beta chain) was retrieved from a study of Ad26.COV2.S vaccination and SARS-CoV-2 variants (dated by TCRdb to the early 2020s). The study in broad terms: Vaccine-arm donors came from COV1001, a multicentre, randomized, double-blind, placebo-controlled phase I-IIa trial of Ad26.COV2.S in healthy adults. Ad26.COV2.S was administered intramuscularly at a dose of 5x10^10 or 1x10^11 viral particles, either as one shot or as two shots given 56 days apart. TCRbeta repertoire sequencing served as the tool for gauging how specific and how broad the SARS-CoV-2-reactive T cell receptors were following Ad26.COV2.S vaccination. The TCR-sequenced set comprised around 30 samples: roughly 19 Ad26.COV2.S vaccine recipients, 5 placebo recipients and 8 SARS-CoV-2 convalescent individuals. Trial participants were randomized into five groups of five: low-dose or high-dose Ad26.COV2.S given once or twice, or placebo on both occasions. Throughout the experiments and outcome assessment, investigators stayed blinded to trial group allocation. General study outcomes and caveats: According to the authors, total T cell responses may have been underestimated by the TCR breadth and depth analyses. After vaccination, spike-specific CD8+ and CD4+ T cell responses were reported to show substantial breadth. Spike-specific TCR breadth was higher in Ad26.COV2.S recipients than in placebo recipients (P = 0.0014). The study was not powered to compare responses between vaccine doses or regimens. Comparable non-spike TCR breadth was observed between vaccine and placebo recipients, consistent with only spike being contained in the vaccine.

As regards this clone: No antigen is known for it. The sample holds no much larger clone one base away, and base qualities are not on file.

The sample's treatment or condition label, in plain terms: approximately 18 received Ad26.COV2.S at low or high dose, single or two shots; a few received placebo; per-sample allocation not given. Repertoires of vaccine and placebo recipients were sequenced from samples taken on day 63 after the first injection. Between 29 July and 7 August 2020, Cohort 1b enrolled about two dozen adults aged 18-55 years at one site in Boston, USA. Ad26.COV2.S was a replication-incompetent adenovirus type 26 vector that expressed a prefusion-stabilized SARS-CoV-2 spike protein derived from the original Wuhan strain. TCRbeta CDR3 regions were sequenced with the immunoSEQ Assay. After extraction, genomic DNA underwent amplification by bias-controlled multiplex PCR, followed by high-throughput sequencing. Processing in the source paper ran as follows. Collapsing and filtering of sequences were performed to quantify the absolute abundance of each unique TCRbeta CDR3 region. Usable DNA was measured by amplifying reference genes present in all nucleated cells, and TCRbeta template counts were normalized to that usable DNA to estimate T cell fraction. Repertoire TCRs were annotated as SARS-CoV-2-specific by exact matching of V gene, CDR3 amino acid sequence and J gene to a known reactive TCR set. The reference SARS-CoV-2 TCR set came from MIRA and was filtered for enrichment in COVID-19-positive ImmuneCODE repertoires, removing public or cross-reactive TCRs. Drawing on the MIRA antigens, annotated TCRs were analysed further at the level of specific ORF or position within ORF. Breadth was defined as annotated unique rearrangements over total unique productive rearrangements; depth was the summed frequency of those rearrangements. Group comparisons of TCR breadth used two-sided Wilcoxon rank-sum tests. TCRdb took over this immuneACCESS table, retaining in-frame rearrangements with V and J assigned. Such tables are incomplete; in checked studies, under half of the missing clones stem from an unresolved V gene, and the remainder is unexplained. V, J and clone size are taken as reported in that table, and D and trimming were inferred from the DNA itself. Present in this sample are over 250,000 clones, around 87% of which were seen just once. The top ten clones comprise 3% to 4% of the sample.

Trimming costs V 3 bases and J 1 base, and their ends lie 12 bases apart. From its cysteine to its phenylalanine, the CDR3 spans 14 amino acids. The DNA shown is the 42-base CDR3, in frame from base 1. Looking up the germline V gene yields CDR1 SQVTM and CDR2 ANQGSEA. The chain couples TRBV29-1 to TRBJ2-5, with TRBD1 tentatively as D gene (6 bases match). Source: peripheral blood, taken in a trial of Ad26.COV2.S vaccine versus placebo. This sequence was found in a person between 18 and 59 years old who received the Ad26.COV2.S COVID-19 vaccine or a placebo. The CDR3 here reads CSVDTGQLQETQYF. The bases are TGCAGCGTTGACACCGGACAGCTCCAAGAGACCCAGTACTTC.